This T cell receptor beta chain was captured by sequencing in a study of tumor and adjacent non-tumor tissue in lung cancer. Whole-study context: Each sample yielded about 4.17 million productive TCRbeta reads on average.

No cell sorting was done before RNA was extracted from the tissue. More than 3 cm separated this lung sample from the edge of the tumor. Chemotherapy-naive patients with new lung cancer underwent thoracic surgery in China, August–late 2014. Three rounds of nested PCR, following a modified ARM-PCR protocol, produced the TCRbeta library. TCRdb itself ran the multiplex PCR reads through MiXCR, one entry per CDR3 protein. The repertoire holds 90,000 to 100,000 distinct CDR3 sequences, 80% seen once, with less than 40% in the top ten. General observations from the study: Top 100 clones took a larger repertoire share in normal lung.

Remarks on this clonotype: No antigen is known for it.

Germline lookup yields CDR1 DFQATT and CDR2 SNEGSKA (reference sequence). Trimming took off 7 bases at V and 6 bases at J, with 20 bases between the two ends. The CDR3 length is 14 residues. This chain links TRBV20-1 with TRBJ2-3, with D perhaps matching TRBD2 (6 bases). The clonotype was recovered from a man aged 60-69 years with small cell lung cancer. The sample was distant non-tumor lung tissue. The CDR3 DNA is TGCAGTGGAGAAGCGGGCCTTAGCATGGATACGCAGTATTTT. This translates into CSGEAGLSMDTQYF.